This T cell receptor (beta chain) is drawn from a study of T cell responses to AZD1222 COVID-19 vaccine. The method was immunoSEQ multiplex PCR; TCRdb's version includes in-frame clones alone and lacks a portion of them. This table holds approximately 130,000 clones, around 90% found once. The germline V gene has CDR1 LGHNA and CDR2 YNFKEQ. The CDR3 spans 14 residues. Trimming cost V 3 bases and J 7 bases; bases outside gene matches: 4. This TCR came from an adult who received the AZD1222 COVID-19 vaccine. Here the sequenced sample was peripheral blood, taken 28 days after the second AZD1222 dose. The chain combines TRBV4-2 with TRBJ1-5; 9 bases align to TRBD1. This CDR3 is CASSHADRGQPQHF. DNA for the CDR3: TGTGCCAGCAGCCATGCCGACAGGGGGCAGCCCCAGCATTTT.